This T cell receptor (beta chain) was documented in a study of T cell responses to AZD1222 COVID-19 vaccine. Broader study findings: Regions 160-218 and 743-854 dominated among vaccine-associated CD4 TCRs spanning spike. White British people made up most donors, females outnumbered males, and clonal diversity was possibly underestimated. None of the repertoires were sampled until the peak T cell response had passed.

Clones were read by immunoSEQ multiplex PCR, and TCRdb kept only the in-frame ones, dropping some. The sample lists over 100,000 clones; 87% were seen once. This CDR3 is built from 15 residues. The germline V gene has CDR1 KGHDR and CDR2 SFDVKD. V trimming: 3 bases; J trimming: 8 bases; junction bases outside the gene matches: 11. Remarks on this clone: As yet, its antigen is unknown.

This sequence originates from an adult in good health. The input for sequencing was peripheral blood, taken on day 0 of AZD1222 vaccination. The rearrangement joins TRBV24-1 to TRBJ1-2, with TRBD1 identical over 7 bases. In DNA form, the CDR3 reads TGTGCCACCAGTGATACCCGACAGGGTTCGAGCGGCTACACCTTC. Protein sequence: CATSDTRQGSSGYTF.